Shown below are 9 T cell receptor beta chains from a single sample sequenced in a study of human T cells and chemical hapten exposure. Time point of the sample: patch test 2, 6 weeks after DPC sensitization. Sample treatment: therapeutic diphenylcyclopropenone sensitization with weekly scalp DPC. TCRdb ran MiXCR on the RACE reads and lists one entry per CDR3 protein. The sample records approximately 96,000 distinct CDR3 sequences, about a tenth being singletons. Sample: whole blood, taken in connection with sensitization to the hapten diphenylcyclopropenone (DPC). The receptors derive from a woman in her thirties or forties with alopecia areata. Some clones in this sample may be carry-over from other donors' samples.

The chain combines TRBV12-5 with TRBJ2-5; D is unresolved. Trimming took off 3 bases at V and 2 bases at J, with 7 bases between the two ends. CDR1 LGHNT and CDR2 FRNRAP come from the germline V gene. The CDR3 has 13 residues. The CDR3 protein is CASGLGKQETQYF. For the CDR3, the DNA is TGTGCTAGTGGTTTAGGGAAACAAGAGACCCAGTACTTC.

The V call is TRBV28, the J call TRBJ2-7; tentatively, D is TRBD2 (5 bases). Trimming cost V 6 bases and J 7 bases, with 25 bases left between them. Germline CDR1 reads MDHEN; CDR2 reads SYDVKM. The CDR3 totals 16 residues. Here the CDR3 DNA reads TGTGCCAGCAGCCCCTCAGGACGGACGGTCTGGGAGGAGCAGTACTTC. Its protein is CASSPSGRTVWEEQYF.

This clonotype was detected ten times or more. The rearrangement joins TRBV7-2 to TRBJ2-7; D tentatively reads TRBD1 or TRBD2 (6 bases each). V lost 3 bases to trimming and J lost 8 bases, with 11 bases between them. CDR1 and CDR2 (germline): SGHTA, FQGNSA. CDR3 length: 12 residues. For the CDR3, the DNA is TGTGCCAGCAGCTTGGGGGGCCGGCAGCAGTACTTC. This translates into CASSLGGRQQYF. Variable domain in full (rest from reference TRBV7-2 and TRBJ2-7): GAGVSQSPSNKVTEKGKDVELRCDPISGHTALYWYRQSLGQGLEFLIYFQGNSAPDKSGLPSDRFSAERTGGSVSTLTIQRTQQEDSAVYLCASSLGGRQQYFGPGTRLTVT.

In this sample, this clonotype turned up many times. V and J are TRBV3-1 and TRBJ1-1; 9 positions agree with TRBD1. Unmatched junction bases numbered 7, after V lost 5 bases and J lost 6 bases. This CDR3 spans 14 amino acids. Looked up from germline, CDR1 is LGHDT and CDR2 is YNNKEL (reference sequence). CDR3 sequence reads: CASSVLDRGAEAFF. The CDR3 DNA follows: TGTGCCAGCAGCGTATTGGACAGGGGCGCTGAAGCTTTCTTT.

This clonotype showed up many times. V and J are TRBV7-2 and TRBJ1-1, with D perhaps matching TRBD1 (5 bases). The CDR3 runs to 14 residues. The V gene's germline CDR1 is SGHTA and CDR2 FQGNSA. With 5 bases removed from V and 6 bases from J, the gap between germline ends came to 16 bases. This chain's CDR3 is CASSPDPGRAEAFF. In DNA, the CDR3 is TGTGCCAGCAGCCCAGACCCAGGGAGGGCTGAAGCTTTCTTT.

This clonotype was observed a handful of times. The chain has TRBV28 and TRBJ2-7, with a possible D match to TRBD1 (5 bases). Trimming cost V 3 bases and J 3 bases, with 12 bases left between them. The CDR3 consists of 14 residues. CDR1 is MDHEN, CDR2 SYDVKM, per germline. In DNA form, the CDR3 reads TGTGCCAGCAGTTTGATCCAGGGCGACTACGAGCAGTACTTC. As protein: CASSLIQGDYEQYF.

In this sample, this clonotype turned up many times. This chain connects TRBV5-1 to TRBJ2-5, with 11 bases aligning to TRBD2. This CDR3 is 14 amino acids long. From germline, CDR1 is SGHRS and CDR2 YFSETQ. The trim removed 5 bases at V and 4 bases at J, leaving 4 bases unmatched. The CDR3 DNA is TGCGCCAGCAGGGTCGGACTAGCGGGAGAGACCCAGTACTTC. Translating it yields CASRVGLAGETQYF. Looking up the rest from reference TRBV5-1 and TRBJ2-5 gives the full variable domain: KAGVTQTPRYLIKTRGQQVTLSCSPISGHRSVSWYQQTPGQGLQFLFEYFSETQRNKGNFPGRFSGRQFSNSRSEMNVSTLELGDSALYLCASRVGLAGETQYFGPGTRLLVL.

This clonotype was seen repeatedly, ten times or more. V usage is TRBV28 and J usage is TRBJ2-1, with D tentatively TRBD1 (5 bases). CDR3 length equals 14 residues. V lost 2 bases to trimming and J lost 8 bases, with 13 bases between them. Germline loops: CDR1 MDHEN, CDR2 SYDVKM. This CDR3 is CASSLTPTVDEQFF. DNA for the CDR3: TGTGCCAGCAGTTTAACGCCGACAGTGGATGAGCAGTTCTTC.

This clonotype has ten or more counts. The chain couples TRBV12-3 or TRBV12-4 to TRBJ2-1; 8 nucleotides agree with TRBD2. The CDR3 covers 17 residues. Germline trimming cut 5 bases from V and 5 bases from J; bases unmatched to any gene: 14. The CDR3 DNA reads TGTGCCAGCAGTCCGACCCCTAGCGGGCTACGTAACAATGAGCAGTTCTTC. Translation gives CASSPTPSGLRNNEQFF.